A single sample is the source of the 25 T cell receptor beta chains below, sequenced in a study of CD8 T cells in Susac syndrome (dated by TCRdb to the late 2010s). The library was made by the immunoSEQ multiplex PCR assay. RNA was extracted using the RNeasy kit, and roughly 0.45 to 1 microgram was reverse transcribed with random hexamers. TCRdb applied fastp at Q25 and MiXCR to the public reads, then kept only in-frame beta chains. One record per CDR3 amino acid sequence lists the most common genes and DNA. The sample records 100,000 or so distinct CDR3 sequences, 85% to 95% of which are singletons. The ten biggest clones cover around 0.12% of the sample. Sequencing input: CD8+ T cells from PBMCs. The receptors come from a human donor in good health.

The rearrangement uses TRBV6-2 or TRBV6-3 and TRBJ2-7; D is ambiguous. This CDR3 is 16 amino acids long. Germline-derived CDR1 and CDR2 are MNHEY and SVGEGT. V lost 4 bases and J lost 1, with 17 bases in between. The DNA of the CDR3 is TGTGCCAGCAGTTCCGCCCCGGGTAGACGGTCCTACGAGCAGTACTTC. Translated, it gives CASSSAPGRRSYEQYF.

The chain is built from TRBV7-2 and TRBJ1-5, with D tentatively TRBD1 (6 bases). Trimming took 7 bases from V and 4 from J, leaving 11 bases between them. This CDR3 contains 13 residues. Germline assignment: CDR1 SGHTA and CDR2 FQGNSA. The CDR3 region is CASTVDRNQPQHF. The CDR3 DNA reads TGTGCCAGCACAGTCGACAGGAATCAGCCCCAGCATTTT.

This clonotype was detected once. V usage is TRBV29-1 and J usage is TRBJ1-5, with TRBD1 matching over 8 bases. Losses at the gene ends were 6 bases for V and 5 bases for J; bases not matched to a gene: 12. The CDR3 covers 15 residues. Germline V gene data show CDR1 as SQVTM and CDR2 as ANQGSEA. CDR3: CSVSPTGASDQPQHF. Written as DNA, the CDR3 is TGCAGCGTGTCACCGACAGGGGCAAGTGATCAGCCCCAGCATTTT. Supplemented by reference TRBV29-1 and TRBJ1-5, the full variable domain reads SAVISQKPSRDICQRGTSLTIQCQVDSQVTMMFWYRQQPGQSLTLIATANQGSEATYESGFVIDKFPISRPNLTFSTLTVSNMSPEDSSIYLCSVSPTGASDQPQHFGDGTRLSIL.

The chain has TRBV29-1 and TRBJ1-4; no firm D call. This CDR3 is 12 amino acids long. V lost 4 bases and J 5 bases, leaving 8 bases between the germline ends. CDR1 SQVTM and CDR2 ANQGSEA come from the germline V gene. The CDR3 loop reads CSVVASNEKLFF. Written as DNA, the CDR3 is TGCAGCGTTGTCGCTTCAAATGAAAAACTGTTTTTT.

The V call is TRBV29-1, the J call TRBJ2-2; 9 nucleotides match TRBD1. Germline V gene lookup returns CDR1 SQVTM and CDR2 ANQGSEA. The CDR3 covers 14 residues. With V trimmed by 7 bases and J by 0 bases, 3 bases remained unmatched. The CDR3 protein is CSAGTGSNTGELFF. In DNA form, the CDR3 reads TGCAGCGCTGGGACAGGGTCGAACACCGGGGAGCTGTTTTTT.

The rearrangement joins TRBV7-9 to TRBJ1-6; D is ambiguous. The CDR3 runs to 14 residues. V lost 0 bases to trimming and J lost 4 bases, with 4 bases between them. CDR1 SEHNR and CDR2 FQNEAQ come from the germline V gene (reference sequence). The CDR3 reads CASSLAGYNSPLHF. The CDR3, as DNA: TGTGCCAGCAGCTTAGCAGGATATAATTCACCCCTCCACTTT.

Note on this clonotype: It is unclear where the CDR3 begins or ends on the DNA, so no DNA is shown, and the CDR3 is as TCRdb lists it. The chain recombines TRBV4-3 with TRBJ2-2; TRBD1 was called by the table and not checked on the DNA. The CDR3 length is 16 residues, termini included. Germline V gene lookup returns CDR1 LGHNA and CDR2 YSLEER. The CDR3 spells CASSQDFQGAPGSCFF.

This rearrangement joins TRBV28 to TRBJ1-1; no definite D call. There are 13 residues in the CDR3. The germline CDR1 and CDR2 sequences are MDHEN and SYDVKM. V was pared by 3 bases and J by 4 bases, with 9 bases between. CDR3 DNA: TGTGCCAGCAGTTTTCCCCCCAGCACTGAAGCTTTCTTT. This codes for CASSFPPSTEAFF.

The chain has TRBV18 and TRBJ2-6; no clear D gene. The CDR3 loop spans 13 amino acids. CDR1 is KGHSH and CDR2 is LQKENI in the germline V gene. V was clipped by 2 bases and J by 3 bases, with 2 bases between them. Here the CDR3 reads CASSPDGANVLTF. The DNA of the CDR3 is TGTGCCAGCTCACCAGATGGGGCCAACGTCCTGACTTTC.

This clonotype was observed once. This rearrangement joins TRBV2 to TRBJ1-1, with D possibly being TRBD1 (5 bases). The CDR3 has 15 amino acids. Germline CDR1 reads SNHLY; CDR2 reads FYNNEI. V dropped 7 bases and J dropped 5 bases, with 20 bases sitting between them. The CDR3, as DNA: TGTGCCAGCAACCGCGAGACAGCGGGGGTAACTGAAGCTTTCTTT. Translated, it gives CASNRETAGVTEAFF.

This clonotype is a singleton in its sample. The chain links TRBV2 to TRBJ1-2, with D possibly TRBD1 on 5 matching bases. Deletions cut 0 bases from V and 4 bases from J, with 12 bases between. The CDR3 is 15 residues long. Per the germline V gene, CDR1 is SNHLY and CDR2 is FYNNEI. The CDR3 sequence: CASSEAGGHLYGYTF. CDR3 sequence (DNA): TGTGCCAGCAGTGAAGCTGGAGGACACCTCTATGGCTACACCTTC.

This chain links TRBV29-1 with TRBJ2-3, with 8 bases identical to TRBD2. The CDR3 runs 15 residues. Germline assignment: CDR1 SQVTM and CDR2 ANQGSEA. Germline trimming cut 6 bases from V and 1 base from J; bases unmatched to any gene: 9. The chain's CDR3 is CSVADPGGGTDTQYF. CDR3 DNA sequence: TGCAGCGTAGCGGATCCCGGGGGGGGCACAGATACGCAGTATTTT.

The J gene is TRBJ2-3, the V gene TRBV19, with D perhaps being TRBD1 or TRBD2 (5 bases each). The ends were cut back, 3 bases at V and 4 bases at J, with 17 bases in the middle. The CDR3 runs to 16 residues. Germline V gene lookup returns CDR1 LNHDA and CDR2 SQIVND (reference sequence). CDR3: CASSIEGPPSADTQYF. The CDR3, as DNA: TGTGCCAGTAGTATTGAGGGACCTCCGAGCGCAGATACGCAGTATTTT.

This clonotype was detected once. This chain joins TRBV6-5 and TRBJ2-1, with unresolved D. This CDR3 spans 13 amino acids. Trimming pared 7 bases from V and 10 bases from J, leaving 17 bases between. Germline V CDR1 and CDR2: MNHEY, SVGAGI. The chain's CDR3 is CASTDPLLGEQFF. The CDR3 DNA sequence: TGTGCCAGCACCGACCCCTTGCTGGGGGAGCAGTTCTTC.

V is TRBV28 and J is TRBJ1-5; 8 bases map to TRBD1. The CDR3 consists of 12 residues. V lost 7 bases to trimming and J lost 5 bases; unmatched junction nucleotides: 1. Per the germline V gene, CDR1 is MDHEN and CDR2 is SYDVKM. CDR3 sequence (DNA): TGTGCCAGCATGACAGGGGATCAGCCCCAGCATTTT. Translated, it gives CASMTGDQPQHF. The whole variable domain, filled in from reference TRBV28 and TRBJ1-5, reads DVKVTQSSRYLVKRTGEKVFLECVQDMDHENMFWYRQDPGLGLRLIYFSYDVKMKEKGDIPEGYSVSREKKERFSLILESASTNQTSMYLCASMTGDQPQHFGDGTRLSIL.

This chain connects TRBV11-2 to TRBJ2-1, with 11 bases lining up with TRBD2. CDR1 and CDR2 (germline): SGHAT, FQNNGV. This CDR3 is built from 17 residues. J was trimmed by 7 bases and V by 4 bases; bases with no gene match: 12. This CDR3 reads CASSSGGTSGRYNEQFF. Written as DNA, the CDR3 is TGTGCCAGCAGCTCCGGCGGTACTAGCGGGAGATATAATGAGCAGTTCTTC.

The J gene is TRBJ1-1, the V gene TRBV7-9, with D uncertain. CDR1 is SEHNR, CDR2 FQNEAQ, per germline (reference sequence). The CDR3 loop spans 14 amino acids. V lost 3 bases and J lost 1, with 9 bases in between. The CDR3 sequence is CASSLNVGNTEAFF. DNA for the CDR3: TGTGCCAGCAGCTTGAACGTGGGGAACACTGAAGCTTTCTTT.

This chain uses TRBV19 with TRBJ1-2, with D perhaps matching TRBD1 (6 bases). This CDR3 region has 13 residues. CDR1 and CDR2 from the germline V gene are LNHDA and SQIVND (reference sequence). Trimming pared 10 bases from V and 5 bases from J, leaving 17 bases between. Written as DNA, the CDR3 is TGTGCCACAGGACCTACAGGGATTTATGGCTACACCTTC. It translates to CATGPTGIYGYTF.

This clonotype came up once. DNA of the CDR3: TGCAGCGTTGAATTGGGGGCTGGCGTGCAGTTCTTC. This translates into CSVELGAGVQFF. The chain couples TRBV29-1 to TRBJ2-1; D is possibly TRBD1 (6 bases). Germline CDR1 and CDR2: SQVTM and ANQGSEA. This CDR3 has 12 amino acids. Between the trimmed V and J ends, which lost 2 bases and 12 bases, there was a span of 14 bases.

V and J are TRBV20-1 and TRBJ2-1, with D tentatively TRBD1 or TRBD2 (5 bases each). Germline V gene lookup returns CDR1 DFQATT and CDR2 SNEGSKA (reference sequence). The CDR3 runs 14 residues. V was trimmed by 1 base and J by 5 bases, leaving 12 bases between them. The CDR3 coding sequence is TGCAGTGCTAGAGCCGGGGCCCATGACAATGAGCAGTTCTTC. Amino acid sequence: CSARAGAHDNEQFF.

CDR3 sequence (DNA): TGTGCCAGCAGCTACCGGACACCGCGTCGGACTAACAATCAGCCCCAGCATTTT. Its translation: CASSYRTPRRTNNQPQHF. The chain is built from TRBV21-1 and TRBJ1-5; the D segment call TRBD1 is taken from the table without a DNA check. TRBV21-1 corresponds to a pseudogene. This CDR3 is built from 18 residues.

The chain links TRBV30 to TRBJ2-2; a weak D match, TRBD1 (5 bases). This CDR3 is 13 amino acids long. Germline CDR1 GTSNPN, CDR2 SVGIG (reference sequence). With 2 bases removed from V and 5 bases from J, the gap between germline ends came to 9 bases. CDR3 nucleotides: TGTGCCTGGAGTATAAGGGGAACCGGGGAGCTGTTTTTT. Translated: CAWSIRGTGELFF.

The chain recombines TRBV7-3 with TRBJ2-1, with 12 nucleotides matching TRBD2. J lost 9 bases, V lost 3 bases, and 6 bases had no gene match. Germline values: CDR1 SGHTA, CDR2 FQGTGA. CDR3 length equals 15 residues. DNA for the CDR3: TGTGCCAGCAGCTTCCGACTAGCGGGAGAACCTGAGCAGTTCTTC. Translated: CASSFRLAGEPEQFF. The full variable domain, in which reference TRBV7-3 and TRBJ2-1 provide the parts outside the CDR3, is GAGVSQTPSNKVTEKGKYVELRCDPISGHTALYWYRQSLGQGPEFLIYFQGTGAADDSGLPNDRFFAVRPEGSVSTLKIQRTERGDSAVYLCASSFRLAGEPEQFFGPGTRLTVL.

The V call is TRBV6-6, the J call TRBJ1-5, with D possibly being TRBD1 (5 bases). Trimming shortened V by 6 bases and J by 1 base, and 10 bases separated the two germline ends. Germline CDR1 reads MNHNY; CDR2 reads SVGAGI (reference sequence). This CDR3 is 14 amino acids long. The chain's CDR3 is CASRRDGSNQPQHF. In DNA, the CDR3 is TGTGCCAGCAGGAGGGACGGAAGCAATCAGCCCCAGCATTTT.

J is TRBJ2-1 and V is TRBV30; the match to TRBD2 covers 11 bases. Germline V gene lookup returns CDR1 GTSNPN and CDR2 SVGIG (reference sequence). V dropped 3 bases and J dropped 9; count of bases not matched to a gene: 7. This CDR3 spans 14 amino acids. CDR3 DNA sequence: TGTGCCTGGAGGGGACTAGCGGCACGGAGTGAGCAGTTCTTC. Its translation: CAWRGLAARSEQFF.